The T cell receptor (beta chain) under discussion was sequenced for a study of radiation and T cells in renal cell carcinoma. Overall study: Nephrectomy followed 15 Gy stereotactic body radiation by 4 weeks.

V lost 5 bases and J lost 0, with 13 bases in between. Per germline, CDR1 SGHAT and CDR2 FQDESV (reference sequence). The CDR3 has 15 amino acids. Regarding time point: blood 2 weeks post-SBRT. Treatment defined: 15 Gy SBRT to primary tumor, nephrectomy 4 weeks later. This clone is a singleton in its sample. TCRdb keeps only in-frame clones here, not all; method: immunoSEQ multiplex PCR. The table has about 47,000 clones, 75% to 90% seen once. This specimen was blood, taken from a patient whose treatment included radiotherapy and nephrectomy. The TCR originated in a woman in her 70s with renal cell carcinoma. This chain joins TRBV11-1 and TRBJ1-1; TRBD1 might be the D (5 bases). The CDR3 region has the DNA TGTGCCAGCAGCAGAGAGGGACGGGTGAACACTGAAGCTTTCTTT. As protein: CASSREGRVNTEAFF.